The next 21 T cell receptor beta chains were all read from a single sample in a study of blood T cell repertoires in COVID-19. Produced via immunoSEQ multiplex PCR; TCRdb's table is partial and in-frame only. The sample contains around 34,000 clones, about four fifths of which appear only once. Material for sequencing was peripheral blood. These receptors originate from a man of 80 years or more with active or convalescent COVID-19.

V gene TRBV2 combines with J gene TRBJ1-4; 9 bases map to TRBD1. The CDR3 runs to 14 residues. Trimming at V came to 6 bases and at J to 4 bases, leaving 3 bases not matched to a gene. CDR1 is SNHLY, CDR2 FYNNEI, per germline. The CDR3 spells CASRRTGVNEKLFF. CDR3 DNA: TGTGCCAGCAGGCGGACAGGGGTTAATGAAAAACTGTTTTTT.

The J gene is TRBJ2-5, the V gene TRBV21-1; the table gives TRBD1 as D, unverified against the DNA. TRBV21-1 is annotated as a pseudogene. The length of the CDR3 is 15 residues. The CDR3 DNA reads TGTGCCAGCAGCAGACGTCCCAGGGTGGAAGAGACCCAGTACTTC. Its translation is CASSRRPRVEETQYF.

This clone was counted a single time. This chain links TRBV2 with TRBJ2-5, with 7 bases lining up with TRBD2. The CDR3 extends over 15 amino acids. Trimming cost V 3 bases and J 4 bases; bases outside gene matches: 8. CDR1 is SNHLY and CDR2 is FYNNEI in the germline V gene. The CDR3 sequence: CASSEVRERSETQYF. CDR3 coding DNA: TGTGCCAGCAGTGAGGTGCGGGAGAGGTCAGAGACCCAGTACTTC.

Only a few counts were recorded for this clone. The chain employs TRBV27 and TRBJ1-5; D call uncertain. The germline CDR1 and CDR2 sequences are MNHEY and SMNVEV (reference sequence). CDR3 length equals 14 residues. V lost 4 bases to trimming and J lost 4 bases, with 11 bases between them. The CDR3 DNA is TGTGCCAGCAGTTCTAGGAATTTTAATCAGCCCCAGCATTTT. Amino acids: CASSSRNFNQPQHF.

The chain combines TRBV19 with TRBJ2-1; TRBD2 aligns across 10 bases. The germline CDR1 and CDR2 sequences are LNHDA and SQIVND (reference sequence). The CDR3 consists of 16 residues. V shed 1 base, J shed 3 bases, and the junction held 3 bases outside the gene matches. The CDR3 sequence is CASSIALAGVYNEQFF. CDR3 DNA: TGTGCCAGTAGTATAGCCCTAGCGGGAGTCTACAATGAGCAGTTCTTC.

This chain connects TRBV6-6 to TRBJ2-3; perhaps TRBD1 as D (6 bases). The CDR3 has 16 amino acids. With 4 bases removed from V and 4 bases from J, the gap between germline ends came to 18 bases. Germline V gene sequence: CDR1 MNHNY, CDR2 SVGAGI (reference sequence). The CDR3, as DNA: TGTGCCAGCAGTTCTGAGGGGGTGGGGGTCCCAGATACGCAGTATTTT. As protein: CASSSEGVGVPDTQYF.

This clone was seen a handful of times. The chain employs TRBV7-9 and TRBJ1-1; possible D gene TRBD1, 5 bases. This CDR3 contains 14 residues. V dropped 0 bases and J dropped 4 bases, with 9 bases sitting between them. Germline assignment: CDR1 SEHNR and CDR2 FQNEAQ (reference sequence). The CDR3 spells CASSLAGVGTEAFF. CDR3 nucleotides: TGTGCCAGCAGCTTAGCAGGGGTGGGCACTGAAGCTTTCTTT.

J is TRBJ1-1 and V is TRBV6-6, with a weak D call TRBD1 (5 bases). V was cut by 5 bases and J by 7 bases, with 14 bases left in between. Germline values: CDR1 MNHNY, CDR2 SVGAGI (reference sequence). This CDR3 region has 13 residues. The CDR3 DNA follows: TGTGCCAGCAGTGGGCCTGGAGGGGTTGAAGCTTTCTTT. Its protein is CASSGPGGVEAFF.

This clone was counted ten times or more. The V call is TRBV10-3, the J call TRBJ2-7; no firm D call. The CDR3 contains 14 residues. The V gene lost 0 bases and the J gene lost 3 bases, with 9 bases spanning the gap. The germline CDR1 and CDR2 sequences are ENHRY and SYGVKD. Here the CDR3 DNA reads TGTGCCATCAGTGAGTCGTTCAGCGACTACGAGCAGTACTTC. It is translated as CAISESFSDYEQYF.

The V and J genes are TRBV21-1 and TRBJ1-1; TRBD1, the D gene given by the table, was not confirmed from the DNA. TRBV21-1 is recorded as a pseudogene. This CDR3 contains 13 residues. The CDR3 nucleotides read TGTGCCAGCAGCAAAGGGACAGACACACAAGCTTTCTTT. It yields the protein CASSKGTDTQAFF.

The chain combines TRBV27 with TRBJ1-5, with D perhaps TRBD1 (5 bases). The CDR3 contains 15 residues. Germline V gene lookup returns CDR1 MNHEY and CDR2 SMNVEV (reference sequence). The V gene lost 5 bases and the J gene lost 6 bases, with 17 bases spanning the gap. CDR3 residues: CASSLGQGFGQPQHF. Here the CDR3 DNA reads TGTGCCAGCAGTCTCGGGCAGGGATTCGGTCAGCCCCAGCATTTT.

As regards this clone: A junction boundary mismatches the germline segment, possibly from a read error. This sequence joins TRBV24-1 and TRBJ1-1, with D possibly matching TRBD1 (6 bases). The CDR3 sequence is 15 residues long. Per germline, CDR1 KGHDR and CDR2 SFDVKD. The CDR3 spells CATSDPGTPNAEAFF. The DNA for the CDR3 is TGTGCCACCAGTGACCCCGGGACACCGAACGCTGAAGCTTTCTTT.

CDR3 coding DNA: TGTGCCAGCAGGACTACCAGAAACACTGAAGCTTTCTTT. This translates into CASRTTRNTEAFF. This chain connects TRBV27 to TRBJ1-1; no firm D call. V lost 6 bases and J lost 2, with 10 bases in between. The CDR3 length is 13 residues. Germline V gene lookup returns CDR1 MNHEY and CDR2 SMNVEV (reference sequence).

This clone was seen a handful of times. This chain links TRBV10-3 with TRBJ2-2, with 16 bases that match TRBD2. CDR1 ENHRY and CDR2 SYGVKD come from the germline V gene. V lost 6 bases and J lost 5; bases outside the gene matches: 3. The CDR3 contains 16 residues. The chain's CDR3 is CAIRGTSGRGTGELFF. Written as DNA, the CDR3 is TGTGCCATCAGGGGGACTAGCGGGAGGGGAACCGGGGAGCTGTTTTTT.

The chain has TRBV28 and TRBJ2-7, with 11 bases that match TRBD2. Germline assignment: CDR1 MDHEN and CDR2 SYDVKM. The V gene end was trimmed by 5 bases and the J gene end by 2 bases; junction bases not matched to a gene: 8. The CDR3 has 16 amino acids. The CDR3 DNA reads TGTGCCAGCAGTACTTTTAGCGGGAGGGGTCCCTACGAGCAGTACTTC. Translating gives CASSTFSGRGPYEQYF.

The J gene is TRBJ1-1, the V gene TRBV18; 10 positions match TRBD1. The CDR3 consists of 14 residues. V shed 4 bases and J 7 bases; nucleotides not matched to a gene: 6. Germline V gene sequence: CDR1 KGHSH, CDR2 LQKENI. This CDR3 is CASSRGQGRNEAFF. In nucleotides, the CDR3 is TGTGCCAGCTCACGGGGACAGGGGCGGAATGAAGCTTTCTTT.

The V call is TRBV24-1, the J call TRBJ1-2; TRBD1 agrees at 11 bases. Trimming cost V 9 bases and J 7 bases; bases outside gene matches: 6. Germline V CDR1 and CDR2: KGHDR, SFDVKD. CDR3 length: 13 residues. CDR3 region: CATQLGTGGGYTF. In nucleotides, the CDR3 is TGTGCCACCCAATTAGGGACAGGGGGTGGCTACACCTTC.

The V call is TRBV5-1, the J call TRBJ1-6, with 9 bases identical to TRBD1. Germline V gene sequence: CDR1 SGHRS, CDR2 YFSETQ. V was pared by 0 bases and J by 10 bases, with 8 bases of the junction left unmatched. CDR3 length equals 16 residues. The CDR3 protein is CASSLDIQGAGSPLHF. As DNA, the CDR3 is TGCGCCAGCAGCTTGGATATACAGGGGGCCGGGTCACCCCTCCACTTT.

V and J are TRBV27 and TRBJ2-1; D is perhaps TRBD1 (6 bases). CDR1 is MNHEY and CDR2 is SMNVEV in the germline V gene (reference sequence). The length of the CDR3 is 13 residues. V was trimmed by 4 bases and J by 10 bases, leaving 14 bases between them. DNA of the CDR3: TGTGCCAGCAGTTACAGGGTGTCGGGCGAGCAGTTCTTC. Translation gives CASSYRVSGEQFF.

The genes are TRBV11-2 and TRBJ2-7; 8 bases line up with TRBD2. The CDR3 spans 15 residues. Germline-derived CDR1 and CDR2 are SGHAT and FQNNGV. V lost 5 bases to trimming and J lost 0 bases; unmatched junction nucleotides: 6. CDR3 residues: CASSPGLGDSYEQYF. DNA for the CDR3: TGTGCCAGCAGCCCGGGACTAGGGGACTCCTACGAGCAGTACTTC. Based on the CDR3 plus reference TRBV11-2 and TRBJ2-7, the full variable domain is EAGVAQSPRYKIIEKRQSVAFWCNPISGHATLYWYQQILGQGPKLLIQFQNNGVVDDSQLPKDRFSAERLKGVDSTLKIQPAKLEDSAVYLCASSPGLGDSYEQYFGPGTRLTVT.

J is TRBJ1-4 and V is TRBV5-4; the D is unclear. CDR1 and CDR2 (germline): SGHNT, YYREEE (reference sequence). The CDR3 length is 15 residues. V was shortened by 4 bases and J by 4 bases, with 14 bases between the two germline ends. The CDR3 DNA follows: TGTGCCAGCAGCCCCGGCGGGATTCGTAATGAAAAACTGTTTTTT. It codes for CASSPGGIRNEKLFF.